These 24 T cell receptor beta chains were all obtained from the same sample, sequenced in a study of blood T cell repertoires in COVID-19. Libraries were prepared by immunoSEQ multiplex PCR; TCRdb keeps only in-frame clonotypes and omits some of them. The sample contains about 74,000 clones, around 69% of which appear only once. The sequenced sample consisted of peripheral blood. The receptors originated from a man aged 70-80 years with active or convalescent COVID-19.

The rearrangement joins TRBV5-6 to TRBJ1-6; D remains unclear. The V end lost 0 bases, the J end lost 5 bases, and 12 bases lay between the germline ends. The CDR3 runs to 16 residues. Germline CDR1 SGHDT, CDR2 YYEEEE. CDR3 amino acids: CASSLGLGVHNSPLHF. DNA of the CDR3: TGTGCCAGCAGCTTGGGTCTGGGCGTTCATAATTCACCCCTCCACTTT.

CDR3 amino acids: CASGAGWYTDTQYF. DNA for the CDR3: TGTGCCAGCGGTGCGGGGTGGTACACAGATACGCAGTATTTT. V usage is TRBV7-2 and J usage is TRBJ2-3; D may be TRBD2 (6 bases). The ends were cut back, 8 bases at V and 2 bases at J, with 14 bases in the middle. CDR3 length equals 14 residues. Per the germline V gene, CDR1 is SGHTA and CDR2 is FQGNSA.

This chain connects TRBV18 to TRBJ2-3; a weak D match, TRBD1 (6 bases). The CDR3 extends over 15 amino acids. Per the germline V gene, CDR1 is KGHSH and CDR2 is LQKENI. The germline V and J ends were trimmed by 4 bases and 2 bases, with 13 bases remaining between them. The CDR3 here is CASSLQGQFTDTQYF. The CDR3 DNA follows: TGTGCCAGCTCACTCCAAGGACAGTTCACAGATACGCAGTATTTT.

The chain employs TRBV5-1 and TRBJ2-7, with D possibly matching TRBD1 (6 bases). Looked up from germline, CDR1 is SGHRS and CDR2 is YFSETQ. CDR3 length: 14 residues. Trimming stripped 0 bases from V and 4 bases from J, with 11 bases between. In DNA form, the CDR3 reads TGCGCCAGCAGCTTGGTGGCTCAGGGGTACGAGCAGTACTTC. The encoded protein is CASSLVAQGYEQYF.

The genes are TRBV10-1 and TRBJ1-4, with 10 bases fitting TRBD1. CDR1 and CDR2 from the germline V gene are WNHNN and SYGVQD (reference sequence). This CDR3 comprises 16 residues. V lost 6 bases and J lost 4; bases outside the gene matches: 8. This CDR3 reads CASRGRTGGINEKLFF. The DNA for the CDR3 is TGCGCCAGCAGAGGGAGGACAGGGGGAATTAATGAAAAACTGTTTTTT.

The genes are TRBV19 and TRBJ1-5; 10 bases map to TRBD1. The germline gives CDR1 LNHDA, CDR2 SQIVND (reference sequence). Trimming removed 6 bases from V and 5 bases from J; junction bases left unmatched: 10. The CDR3 is 16 residues long. The DNA for the CDR3 is TGTGCCAGTAGAACGGCCCGGGACAGGGGAGATCAGCCCCAGCATTTT. The encoded protein is CASRTARDRGDQPQHF.

V is TRBV3-1 (or the pseudogene TRBV3-2) and J is TRBJ1-4; possibly TRBD1 for D (6 bases). Per germline, CDR1 LGHDT and CDR2 YNNKEL (reference sequence). The CDR3 runs to 13 residues. The V end was cut by 8 bases, the J end by 8 bases, with 15 bases between. The CDR3 DNA sequence: TGTGCCAGCGGCTCAGGGGTGGCGGAAAAACTGTTTTTT. Amino acid sequence: CASGSGVAEKLFF.

V is TRBV28 and J is TRBJ1-1, with unresolved D. Per germline, CDR1 MDHEN and CDR2 SYDVKM. V was trimmed by 10 bases and J by 0 bases, leaving 9 bases between them. The CDR3 length is 12 residues. For the CDR3, the DNA is TGTGCCACCACAGAGCTGAACACTGAAGCTTTCTTT. As protein: CATTELNTEAFF. Complete variable domain (other parts from reference TRBV28 and TRBJ1-1): DVKVTQSSRYLVKRTGEKVFLECVQDMDHENMFWYRQDPGLGLRLIYFSYDVKMKEKGDIPEGYSVSREKKERFSLILESASTNQTSMYLCATTELNTEAFFGQGTRLTVV.

The genes are TRBV27 and TRBJ1-6; TRBD1 is a possible D gene (6 bases). V lost 1 base, J lost 7 bases, and 8 bases lay in between. The CDR3 has 14 amino acids. Looked up from germline, CDR1 is MNHEY and CDR2 is SMNVEV (reference sequence). The CDR3 region is CASSLLDSNSPLHF. Here the CDR3 DNA reads TGTGCCAGCAGTTTATTGGACAGCAATTCACCCCTCCACTTT.

The chain employs TRBV12-5 and TRBJ1-3; a weak D match, TRBD1 (6 bases). Germline V gene lookup returns CDR1 LGHNT and CDR2 FRNRAP. CDR3 length: 15 amino acids. Deletions cut 2 bases from V and 2 bases from J, with 10 bases between. CDR3 DNA sequence: TGTGCTAGTGGTTTGTCGACAGGTCCTGGAAACACCATATATTTT. This translates into CASGLSTGPGNTIYF.

The chain links TRBV7-9 to TRBJ1-3; D remains ambiguous. Per germline, CDR1 SEHNR and CDR2 FQNEAQ (reference sequence). Trimming took off 6 bases at V and 2 bases at J, with 11 bases between the two ends. This CDR3 spans 14 amino acids. The CDR3 DNA reads TGTGCCAGCAGTTCGCGGGGAGCTGGAAACACCATATATTTT. Translation: CASSSRGAGNTIYF. The full variable domain, with the rest looked up from reference TRBV7-9 and TRBJ1-3, is DTGVSQNPRHKITKRGQNVTFRCDPISEHNRLYWYRQTLGQGPEFLTYFQNEAQLEKSRLLSDRFSAERPKGSFSTLEIQRTEQGDSAMYLCASSSRGAGNTIYFGEGSWLTVV.

CDR3 in DNA: TGTGCCAGCAGCGTAGCTGGGGCGGGGTCTGGGGCCAACGTCCTGACTTTC. Translated: CASSVAGAGSGANVLTF. The V gene is TRBV9, the J gene TRBJ2-6; the D gene is possibly TRBD2 (6 bases). The V gene's germline CDR1 is SGDLS and CDR2 YYNGEE. V lost 0 bases, J lost 1 base, and 11 bases lay in between. This CDR3 is built from 17 residues.

J is TRBJ2-7 and V is TRBV4-1, with D maybe TRBD2 (5 bases). The germline gives CDR1 MGHRA, CDR2 YSYEKL. The CDR3 runs to 13 residues. Trimming took off 3 bases at V and 7 bases at J, with 13 bases between the two ends. The CDR3 DNA sequence: TGCGCCAGCAGCCACCCGGGGTCCACGGAGCAGTACTTC. Residues: CASSHPGSTEQYF.

This chain links TRBV4-1 with TRBJ2-2; TRBD2 matches at 7 bases. The CDR3 consists of 19 residues. Germline CDR1 and CDR2: MGHRA and YSYEKL. The V segment lost 5 bases and the J segment 6 bases; nucleotides outside the gene matches: 21. The CDR3: CASSIRGGLAEPWAGELFF. CDR3 in DNA: TGCGCCAGCAGCATACGAGGAGGGCTAGCGGAACCTTGGGCCGGGGAGCTGTTTTTT.

This chain links TRBV5-1 with TRBJ1-4; no firm D call. The V and J ends lost 4 bases and 8 bases respectively, with 18 bases between them. This CDR3 region has 15 residues. The germline CDR1 and CDR2 sequences are SGHRS and YFSETQ. The CDR3 protein is CASSPSTGVVEKLFF. The CDR3 bases are TGCGCCAGCAGCCCATCGACGGGAGTTGTCGAAAAACTGTTTTTT.

The chain is built from TRBV5-6 and TRBJ2-7; tentatively, D is TRBD2 (6 bases). This CDR3 comprises 16 residues. In germline, CDR1 is SGHDT, CDR2 YYEEEE. The V end was cut by 4 bases, the J end by 8 bases, with 25 bases between. CDR3 nucleotides: TGTGCCAGCAGCAACTTCCGGGACCGGGGGTCGGTGAAGCAGTACTTC. It codes for CASSNFRDRGSVKQYF.

The V and J genes are TRBV11-2 and TRBJ2-3, with 9 bases matching TRBD2. Unmatched junction bases numbered 11, after V lost 2 bases and J lost 2 bases. Germline CDR1 reads SGHAT; CDR2 reads FQNNGV. This CDR3 spans 18 amino acids. CDR3 sequence reads: CASSLWGVTSGFTDTQYF. CDR3 DNA sequence: TGTGCCAGCAGCTTATGGGGTGTGACTAGCGGATTCACAGATACGCAGTATTTT. The whole variable domain, remainder taken from reference TRBV11-2 and TRBJ2-3, is EAGVAQSPRYKIIEKRQSVAFWCNPISGHATLYWYQQILGQGPKLLIQFQNNGVVDDSQLPKDRFSAERLKGVDSTLKIQPAKLEDSAVYLCASSLWGVTSGFTDTQYFGPGTRLTVL.

J is TRBJ2-7 and V is TRBV15, with TRBD2 matching over 8 bases. The V gene's germline CDR1 is LNHNV and CDR2 YYDKDF (reference sequence). The CDR3 covers 14 residues. Trimming cost V 0 bases and J 8 bases; bases outside gene matches: 6. CDR3 in DNA: TGTGCCACCAGCAGAGAACCAGCGGGGGCACAGCAGTACTTC. Translating it yields CATSREPAGAQQYF.

The chain joins TRBV27 to TRBJ1-1, with D maybe TRBD1 (6 bases). Trimming removed 3 bases from V and 2 bases from J, with 10 bases in between. Germline V gene data show CDR1 as MNHEY and CDR2 as SMNVEV (reference sequence). The CDR3 consists of 14 residues. The CDR3 sequence is CASSFGTPNTEAFF. CDR3 coding DNA: TGTGCCAGCAGTTTCGGGACACCTAACACTGAAGCTTTCTTT.

The chain couples TRBV2 to TRBJ1-4, with TRBD1 as a possible D gene (5 bases). Germline V gene lookup returns CDR1 SNHLY and CDR2 FYNNEI. The CDR3 totals 14 residues. The germline V and J ends were trimmed by 8 bases and 8 bases, with 18 bases remaining between them. The CDR3 DNA sequence: TGTGCCAGCTATCTCGGGGGTTTGGAAGAAAAACTGTTTTTT. Translated: CASYLGGLEEKLFF.

The chain joins TRBV7-9 to TRBJ1-2, with a weak D call TRBD1 (5 bases). V gave up 2 bases and J gave up 6 bases, with 7 bases separating them. The germline V gene has CDR1 SEHNR and CDR2 FQNEAQ (reference sequence). The CDR3 sequence is 12 residues long. CDR3 amino acids: CASSLIQDGYTF. CDR3 nucleotide sequence: TGTGCCAGCAGCTTAATACAGGATGGCTACACCTTC.

Concerning this clone: Other DNA sequences from this sample encode an identical CDR3 as well. This chain joins TRBV2 and TRBJ1-5; 9 bases fit TRBD1. Germline CDR1 and CDR2: SNHLY and FYNNEI. With V trimmed by 3 bases and J by 7 bases, 4 bases remained unmatched. The CDR3 consists of 14 residues. The CDR3 DNA reads as TGTGCCAGCAGTGAGGACAGGGGTGGGCAGCCCCAGCATTTT. It translates to CASSEDRGGQPQHF.

This clone was recorded only once. The gene calls are TRBV9 and TRBJ2-2; 9 nucleotides match TRBD2. V shed 0 bases, J shed 6 bases, and the junction held 9 bases outside the gene matches. Germline V gene lookup returns CDR1 SGDLS and CDR2 YYNGEE. The CDR3 has 17 residues. The CDR3: CASSVGTSVLIAGELFF. CDR3 DNA sequence: TGTGCCAGCAGCGTAGGGACTAGCGTTCTCATCGCCGGGGAGCTGTTTTTT.

The V call is TRBV27, the J call TRBJ1-2; 9 bases line up with TRBD1. V lost 5 bases and J lost 5; bases outside the gene matches: 18. Germline values: CDR1 MNHEY, CDR2 SMNVEV (reference sequence). The CDR3 covers 18 residues. The CDR3 reads CASSPFPGTGRIRYGYTF. The CDR3 nucleotides read TGTGCCAGCAGTCCGTTTCCCGGGACAGGGAGGATTAGATATGGCTACACCTTC.